This passage covers 16 T cell receptor beta chains from one sample sequenced in a study of shared clonotypes between healthy human individuals. The data were produced by immunoSEQ multiplex PCR, yet TCRdb's version contains in-frame clones alone and is incomplete. The sample lists about 960,000 clones; 60% to 85% were seen once. The sample taken for sequencing was memory CD4+ T cells sorted from blood. Described subset: CD45RA-negative fraction. Receptors originate from a man aged 18 to 30 in good health.

On this clone: The sample carries other DNA sequences with the same CDR3. The CDR3, as DNA: TGTGCCAGCAGCTTGGACAGGGGTCGAGATTCACCCCTCCACTTT. Translating gives CASSLDRGRDSPLHF. V is TRBV5-6 and J is TRBJ1-6, with TRBD1 matching 7 bases. V dropped 0 bases and J dropped 8; count of bases not matched to a gene: 5. The CDR3 has 15 residues. Germline loops: CDR1 SGHDT, CDR2 YYEEEE. The complete variable domain, with remaining parts taken from reference TRBV5-6 and TRBJ1-6, reads DAGVTQSPTHLIKTRGQQVTLRCSPKSGHDTVSWYQQALGQGPQFIFQYYEEEERQRGNFPDRFSGHQFPNYSSELNVNALLLGDSALYLCASSLDRGRDSPLHFGNGTRLTVT.

The sample holds a few counts of this clone. CDR3 residues: CASSLPEGRREQFF. CDR3 DNA sequence: TGTGCCAGCAGCCTACCGGAGGGTAGGCGGGAGCAGTTCTTC. V is TRBV5-4 and J is TRBJ2-1; D is perhaps TRBD2 (6 bases). Germline lookup yields CDR1 SGHNT and CDR2 YYREEE (reference sequence). The CDR3 has 14 amino acids. Trimming stripped 4 bases from V and 10 bases from J, with 18 bases between.

The chain uses TRBV10-1 and TRBJ1-1, with 7 bases identical to TRBD1. CDR1 and CDR2 from the germline V gene are WNHNN and SYGVQD (reference sequence). After removal of 6 bases from V and 5 bases from J, the junction contained 6 bases not matched to a gene. CDR3 length equals 13 residues. The CDR3 DNA reads TGCGCCAGCAGCGAACAGGGGAAAACTGAAGCTTTCTTT. Residues: CASSEQGKTEAFF.

This chain connects TRBV27 to TRBJ2-5; D is ambiguous. This CDR3 is 16 amino acids long. Germline lookup yields CDR1 MNHEY and CDR2 SMNVEV (reference sequence). The ends were cut back, 2 bases at V and 5 bases at J, with 18 bases in the middle. In nucleotides, the CDR3 is TGTGCCAGCAGTTTAAGGCGGTCAGGACCTGGGGAGACCCAGTACTTC. Protein product: CASSLRRSGPGETQYF.

The V gene is TRBV7-9, the J gene TRBJ2-3; weak D call: TRBD1 (5 bases). This CDR3 comprises 15 residues. Trimming stripped 2 bases from V and 2 bases from J, with 11 bases between. CDR1 is SEHNR and CDR2 is FQNEAQ in the germline V gene (reference sequence). CDR3 sequence: CASSLMTAATDTQYF. The DNA for the CDR3 is TGTGCCAGCAGCTTAATGACAGCCGCCACAGATACGCAGTATTTT. Variable domain in full (rest from reference TRBV7-9 and TRBJ2-3): DTGVSQNPRHKITKRGQNVTFRCDPISEHNRLYWYRQTLGQGPEFLTYFQNEAQLEKSRLLSDRFSAERPKGSFSTLEIQRTEQGDSAMYLCASSLMTAATDTQYFGPGTRLTVL.

This clone was seen a single time. J is TRBJ1-3 and V is TRBV9; no reliable D call. The CDR3 covers 13 residues. In germline, CDR1 is SGDLS, CDR2 YYNGEE. Trimming pared 1 base from V and 4 bases from J, leaving 6 bases between. The chain's CDR3 is CASSVSDGNTIYF. DNA of the CDR3: TGTGCCAGCAGCGTATCCGACGGAAACACCATATATTTT.

The rearrangement joins TRBV5-1 to TRBJ2-1, with 11 bases fitting TRBD2. Germline-derived CDR1 and CDR2 are SGHRS and YFSETQ. J gave up 5 bases and V 6 bases, and 4 bases lay outside the gene matches. There are 14 residues in the CDR3. Here the CDR3 reads CASTETSGNNEQFF. The CDR3 DNA follows: TGCGCCAGCACGGAGACTAGCGGGAACAATGAGCAGTTCTTC.

The V call is TRBV18, the J call TRBJ2-1; tentative D call: TRBD2 (5 bases). V was pared by 3 bases and J by 7 bases, with 13 bases between. The CDR3 is made up of 14 amino acids. The V gene's germline CDR1 is KGHSH and CDR2 LQKENI. For the CDR3, the DNA is TGTGCCAGCTCACCGGTTCTAGCAAATAATGAGCAGTTCTTC. Residues: CASSPVLANNEQFF.

This clone was seen ten or more times. The V gene is TRBV2, the J gene TRBJ1-2; 7 bases match TRBD1. Trimming removed 6 bases from V and 7 bases from J; junction bases left unmatched: 14. There are 15 residues in the CDR3. Germline V gives CDR1 SNHLY, CDR2 FYNNEI. The CDR3 DNA reads TGTGCCAGCAGCGCGGGACAGAGATACAATACTGGCTACACCTTC. As protein: CASSAGQRYNTGYTF.

The rearrangement links TRBV27 to TRBJ2-6, with D perhaps TRBD1 (5 bases). The V gene lost 6 bases and the J gene lost 4 bases, with 13 bases spanning the gap. The germline V gene encodes CDR1 MNHEY and CDR2 SMNVEV (reference sequence). The CDR3 is 15 amino acids. CDR3 loop: CASRSQGFGANVLTF. In DNA form, the CDR3 reads TGTGCCAGCAGGAGCCAGGGATTCGGGGCCAACGTCCTGACTTTC.

This rearrangement joins TRBV5-1 to TRBJ2-3; maybe TRBD1 (5 bases). This CDR3 has 15 amino acids. The ends were cut back, 4 bases at V and 0 bases at J, with 12 bases in the middle. CDR1 and CDR2 (germline): SGHRS, YFSETQ. The CDR3 protein is CASSVDSPSTDTQYF. The CDR3 DNA reads TGCGCCAGCAGCGTAGACAGCCCCAGCACAGATACGCAGTATTTT.

V usage is TRBV4-3 and J usage is TRBJ1-2; D is ambiguous. This CDR3 region has 15 residues. The germline V and J ends were trimmed by 1 base and 0 bases, with 9 bases remaining between them. Germline-derived CDR1 and CDR2 are LGHNA and YSLEER. CDR3 residues: CASSQVSDSNYGYTF. The DNA of the CDR3 is TGCGCCAGCAGCCAAGTTTCGGATTCTAACTATGGCTACACCTTC.

This chain connects TRBV10-3 to TRBJ2-1; TRBD2 aligns across 7 bases. V was clipped by 4 bases and J by 9 bases; unmatched bases: 6. Germline V gene data show CDR1 as ENHRY and CDR2 as SYGVKD. The CDR3 extends over 13 amino acids. The CDR3 sequence is CAISGGREGEQFF. CDR3 nucleotide sequence: TGTGCCATCAGTGGCGGCAGGGAGGGTGAGCAGTTCTTC.

The chain recombines TRBV6-6 with TRBJ1-3; perhaps TRBD1 as D (5 bases). The CDR3 has 13 amino acids. Per germline, CDR1 MNHNY and CDR2 SVGAGI (reference sequence). V dropped 6 bases and J dropped 0 bases, with 6 bases sitting between them. The CDR3 region is CASSRDSGNTIYF. The CDR3, as DNA: TGTGCCAGCAGCAGGGACTCTGGAAACACCATATATTTT.

The CDR3 loop reads CASSSSDRGTNTEAFF. CDR3 sequence (DNA): TGTGCCAGCAGCTCCTCCGACAGGGGAACGAACACTGAAGCTTTCTTT. The V gene is TRBV7-2, the J gene TRBJ1-1, with 8 nucleotides matching TRBD1. This CDR3 has 16 residues. Trimming at V came to 4 bases and at J to 1 base, leaving 8 bases not matched to a gene. Germline CDR1 SGHTA, CDR2 FQGNSA. Full variable domain (remainder filled in from reference TRBV7-2 and TRBJ1-1): GAGVSQSPSNKVTEKGKDVELRCDPISGHTALYWYRQSLGQGLEFLIYFQGNSAPDKSGLPSDRFSAERTGGSVSTLTIQRTQQEDSAVYLCASSSSDRGTNTEAFFGQGTRLTVV.

CDR3 amino acids: CASSRSGTEENQPQHF. In DNA, the CDR3 is TGCGCCAGCTCCCGATCCGGGACAGAAGAGAATCAGCCCCAGCATTTT. The chain has TRBV5-1 and TRBJ1-5, with 7 bases lining up with TRBD1. From germline, CDR1 is SGHRS and CDR2 YFSETQ. The CDR3 runs to 16 residues. Unmatched junction bases numbered 14, after V lost 7 bases and J lost 4 bases.